Below, one T cell receptor (beta chain) is given with its context. What this receptor recognizes is not known. Base qualities are missing; no much larger clone stands one base away. Whole blood was collected in K2EDTA tubes by collaborating institutions according to the institutions' own protocols. For TCRbeta analysis, collaborators shipped samples as frozen whole blood, isolated PBMCs, or DNA extracted from either of those sample types. This entry comes from a study of blood T cell repertoires in COVID-19 (dated by TCRdb to 2020 to 2021). In terms of the full investigation: Collaborator samples came from the United States, Italy and Spain and covered acute and convalescent phases of COVID-19. The prospective study material was composed of cDNA or gDNA derived from T cells, B-cell-depleted T cells, or PBMCs. The dataset comprised deeply sampled blood TCRbeta repertoires from subjects exposed to, actively infected with, or recovered from COVID-19. The repertoires were made available in a free public database intended to serve as a resource for research on the immune response to SARS-CoV-2. Samples came from the ongoing ImmuneRACE study (first 160 participants) plus 1,254 subjects from 6 global collaborators. The sample metadata nearly always contained a de-identified subject ID, COVID-19 status, age in years and sex. Where available, HLA class I and class II types were obtained from metadata supplied by the sample provider rather than from assay-based typing. Results the study describes overall, beyond this receptor: How much clinical and demographic metadata was included differed by source and by participant, and the metadata was provided uncurated.

The CDR3 runs 14 residues from the cysteine to the phenylalanine. Just CDR3 DNA is preserved here, 42 bases in frame from base 1. The junction shows trimming of 2 bases on V and 5 bases on J, plus 14 bases between the germline ends. From a lookup of the germline V gene, CDR1 and CDR2 are SGHRS and YFSETQ. TCRbeta CDR3 regions were amplified from genomic DNA using the immunoSEQ Assay, a bias-controlled multiplex PCR. For the original study's pipeline: Within the assay, amplification of reference gene primers was used to estimate how many nucleated cells each sample contained. To quantify the absolute abundance of each unique TCRbeta CDR3 rearrangement, sequence reads were collapsed and filtered. For each sample, productive Simpson clonality was calculated by taking the square root of Simpson's diversity index across productive rearrangements. TCRdb mirrors the immuneACCESS table, restricted to in-frame sequences. Some clones are absent from its copies; in checked studies, under half trace to an unresolved V gene, and the reason for the others is unknown. V and J calls and clone size are those listed in that table; D and trimming were worked out from the DNA. The sample data list 60,000 to 65,000 clones, and 65% to 75% of these were observed just once. About 28% of the sample is taken by the ten largest.

The sequence derives from a woman aged 80 or older with acute or convalescent COVID-19. The sequenced material came from peripheral blood. The V and J segments used are TRBV5-1 and TRBJ2-7, with a tentative D gene TRBD1 over 6 matching bases. The sequenced DNA is TGCGCCAGCAGCTTAAGGGGGAGTGACGACGAGCAGTACTTC. Its product reads: CASSLRGSDDEQYF.